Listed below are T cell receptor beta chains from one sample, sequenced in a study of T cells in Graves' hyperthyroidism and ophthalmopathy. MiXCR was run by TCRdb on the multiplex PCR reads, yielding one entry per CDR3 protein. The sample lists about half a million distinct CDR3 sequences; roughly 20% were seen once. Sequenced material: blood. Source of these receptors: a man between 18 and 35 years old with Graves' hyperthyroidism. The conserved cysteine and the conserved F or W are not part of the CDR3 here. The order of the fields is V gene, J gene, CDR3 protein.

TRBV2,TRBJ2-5,ASSSDGETQY
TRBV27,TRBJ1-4,ASGDGHKKEKLF
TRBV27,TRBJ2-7,ASSYGGSFEQY
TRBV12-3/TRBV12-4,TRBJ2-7,ASKAGVYEQY
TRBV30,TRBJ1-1,AWGVGLNTEAF
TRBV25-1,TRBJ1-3,ASSDGGFRGPGNTIY
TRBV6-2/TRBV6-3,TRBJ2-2,ASRGGSANTGELF
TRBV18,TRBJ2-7,ASSPTAGGSEQY
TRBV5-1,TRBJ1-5,ASSLGGTEGNQPQH
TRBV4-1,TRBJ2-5,ASSQVLLETQY
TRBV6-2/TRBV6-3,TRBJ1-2,ASSYSGREYGYT
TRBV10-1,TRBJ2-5,ASSEHFVTGGVTQY
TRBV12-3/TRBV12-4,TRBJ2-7,ASSRTPGHPGDEQY
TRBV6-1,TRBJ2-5,ASSRNLLAGQETQY
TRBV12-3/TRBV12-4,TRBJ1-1,ASTISRGDREPEAF
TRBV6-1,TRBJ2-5,ASSVTSGRSKTQY
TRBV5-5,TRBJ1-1,ASSRRQGNTEAF
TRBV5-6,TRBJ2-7,ASSLAFFGTGSYEQY
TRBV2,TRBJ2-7,ASSQLGQAGGEQY
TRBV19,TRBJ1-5,ASSIMDYSNQPQH
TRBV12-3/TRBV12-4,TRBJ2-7,ASSFREVHEQY
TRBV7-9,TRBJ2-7,ASRRQGAPYEQY
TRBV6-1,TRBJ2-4,AREAGTGGNIQY
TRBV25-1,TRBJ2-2,ASKVAGDSGELF
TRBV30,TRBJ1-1,AWSQQMNTEAF
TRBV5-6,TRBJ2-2,ASSPTGERTGELF
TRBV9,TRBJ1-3,ASSVVEEVSTIY
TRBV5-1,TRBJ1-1,ASSVRNMNTEAF